This T cell receptor beta chain was recovered during a study of beta chain features in type 1 diabetes. This clone was seen a few times. The sequenced template was cDNA made from the entire isolated RNA. Naive, central memory and regulatory T cell samples yielded a few million reads on average. Some clones are missing from TCRdb's copy, which holds only in-frame ones; the method was immunoSEQ multiplex PCR. This sample yields 390,000 or so clones, of which approximately 15% are seen a single time; roughly 0.038% belongs to the top ten. Germline V gene data show CDR1 as MNHEY and CDR2 as SVGAGI. The V segment lost 6 bases and the J segment 4 bases; nucleotides outside the gene matches: 5. CDR3 size: 13 residues.

The material sequenced was naive CD4+ T cells from blood. This sequence joins TRBV6-5 and TRBJ1-2; 7 bases fit TRBD1. This clonotype originated in a man aged 25-40 years in good health. The CDR3 protein is CASSQTGPYGYTF. The CDR3 DNA reads TGTGCCAGCAGCCAGACAGGGCCCTATGGCTACACCTTC.